This passage covers 27 T cell receptor beta chains from one sample sequenced in a study of T cell repertoires in cytomegalovirus infection. TCRdb recomputed calls from the reads with MiXCR, one row per CDR3 protein. The data hold 150,000 to 200,000 distinct CDR3 sequences, with roughly 17% observed a single time. The sequencing sample was made of CD8+ T cells from PBMCs. All receptors derive from a human donor in good health (CMV status not recorded). Some clones in this sample may be carry-over from other donors' samples.

This rearrangement joins TRBV9 to TRBJ2-1; 8 bases fit TRBD2. With 0 bases clipped from V and 3 bases from J, the junction kept 8 bases outside the gene matches. Per the germline V gene, CDR1 is SGDLS and CDR2 is YYNGEE. This CDR3 has 17 amino acids. This CDR3 is CASSVGSGGPFYNEQFF. The CDR3 DNA reads TGTGCCAGCAGCGTAGGCAGCGGGGGCCCTTTCTACAATGAGCAGTTCTTC.

This clonotype has a handful of counts. The chain recombines TRBV7-9 with TRBJ2-3; no firm D call. The germline V and J ends were trimmed by 4 bases and 2 bases, with 10 bases remaining between them. Germline V gene lookup returns CDR1 SEHNR and CDR2 FQNEAQ (reference sequence). This CDR3 is 14 amino acids long. CDR3 sequence (DNA): TGTGCCAGCAGCTCCTGGACGGTCACAGATACGCAGTATTTT. Translation gives CASSSWTVTDTQYF.

The sample holds many counts of this clonotype. V usage is TRBV7-2 and J usage is TRBJ1-5; D uncertain. Germline V gives CDR1 SGHTA, CDR2 FQGNSA. The CDR3 has 15 amino acids. Trimming shortened V by 5 bases and J by 0 bases, and 11 bases separated the two germline ends. CDR3 DNA sequence: TGTGCCAGCAGCCCGGAGCAGAATAGCAATCAGCCCCAGCATTTT. Translated: CASSPEQNSNQPQHF.

The chain employs TRBV7-6 and TRBJ1-1; no definite D call. The CDR3 is made up of 15 amino acids. The V end lost 5 bases, the J end lost 1 base, and 14 bases lay between the germline ends. Per the germline V gene, CDR1 is SGHVS and CDR2 is FNYEAQ. The CDR3 DNA sequence: TGTGCCAGCAGCCCCATGGTTGCGGAGAACACTGAAGCTTTCTTT. This sequence encodes CASSPMVAENTEAFF.

The chain links TRBV20-1 to TRBJ2-7; possibly TRBD1 or TRBD2 for D (6 bases each). The V end lost 0 bases, the J end lost 1 base, and 19 bases lay between the germline ends. From germline, CDR1 is DFQATT and CDR2 SNEGSKA (reference sequence). The CDR3 has 17 residues. In DNA, the CDR3 is TGCAGTGCTAGAGATCCGAGTTCGGGGGCCTTATCCTACGAGCAGTACTTC. Its translation is CSARDPSSGALSYEQYF.

This clonotype was counted only a few times. The V and J genes are TRBV11-2 and TRBJ2-2, with 7 bases lining up with TRBD1. Germline V gene sequence: CDR1 SGHAT, CDR2 FQNNGV. There are 14 residues in the CDR3. Germline trimming cut 4 bases from V and 5 bases from J; bases unmatched to any gene: 4. The CDR3 nucleotides read TGTGCCAGCAGCTCCGCAGGGGGAACCGGGGAGCTGTTTTTT. Translated: CASSSAGGTGELFF.

The CDR3 reads CASSYSGGGGELFF. The CDR3 DNA reads TGTGCCAGCAGTTACTCTGGGGGAGGCGGGGAGCTGTTTTTT. V and J are TRBV6-5 and TRBJ2-2, with D maybe TRBD2 (6 bases). Deletions cut 0 bases from V and 7 bases from J, with 9 bases between. Looked up from germline, CDR1 is MNHEY and CDR2 is SVGAGI. The CDR3 contains 14 residues.

This chain uses TRBV2 with TRBJ2-4; D remains ambiguous. The V end was cut by 3 bases, the J end by 0 bases, with 6 bases between. The length of the CDR3 is 14 residues. Germline V gives CDR1 SNHLY, CDR2 FYNNEI. The CDR3 spells CASSDSLAKNIQYF. The CDR3 nucleotides read TGTGCCAGCAGTGATTCGCTAGCCAAAAACATTCAGTACTTC.

The chain uses TRBV12-3 or TRBV12-4 and TRBJ1-3, with no clear D. V dropped 2 bases and J dropped 0 bases, with 5 bases sitting between them. The CDR3 spans 14 residues. CDR3 bases: TGTGCCAGCAGTTTACCCAGCTCTGGAAACACCATATATTTT. As protein: CASSLPSSGNTIYF.

In this sample, this clonotype turned up a few times. The rearrangement uses TRBV14 and TRBJ1-5; the D is unclear. The CDR3 is made up of 13 amino acids. V was pared by 1 base and J by 7 bases, with 8 bases between. CDR1 is SGHDN, CDR2 FVKESK, per germline. CDR3 DNA: TGTGCCAGCAGCCAAGGTATCTGGCAGCCCCAGCATTTT. Translating it yields CASSQGIWQPQHF.

This clonotype was observed a few times. This rearrangement joins TRBV9 to TRBJ2-3, with unresolved D. Trimming took 0 bases from V and 2 from J, leaving 13 bases between them. The CDR3 totals 16 residues. Germline assignment: CDR1 SGDLS and CDR2 YYNGEE. The CDR3 loop is CASSVDSATYTDTQYF. The CDR3 DNA reads as TGTGCCAGCAGCGTAGATTCTGCAACTTACACAGATACGCAGTATTTT.

The sample holds a few counts of this clonotype. The genes are TRBV7-6 and TRBJ2-1, with a tentative D call TRBD2 (6 bases). Germline loops: CDR1 SGHVS, CDR2 FNYEAQ. V shed 5 bases and J shed 7 bases, with 15 bases lying between them. CDR3 length: 14 residues. The CDR3 coding sequence is TGTGCCAGCAGCCCAGCGGTTGGAGGGAATGAGCAGTTCTTC. Its translation is CASSPAVGGNEQFF.

This clonotype was detected a few times. Here the CDR3 DNA reads TGTGCCAGCAGTTATACCGACTTCCGACGGAGTAACGACAACACTGAAGCTTTCTTT. This sequence encodes CASSYTDFRRSNDNTEAFF. The chain recombines TRBV6-6 with TRBJ1-1, with no clear D. The V and J ends lost 3 bases and 2 bases respectively, with 25 bases between them. The CDR3 consists of 19 residues. Per the germline V gene, CDR1 is MNHNY and CDR2 is SVGAGI (reference sequence).

A few counts support this clonotype. The J gene is TRBJ1-1, the V gene TRBV12-3 or TRBV12-4; 8 bases line up with TRBD1. The CDR3 consists of 14 residues. V gave up 4 bases and J gave up 3 bases; unmatched junction bases: 4. CDR3 nucleotides: TGTGCCAGCAGTTGGGCAGGGGGCGACACTGAAGCTTTCTTT. It is translated as CASSWAGGDTEAFF.

The table lists this clonotype with a few counts. The chain uses TRBV29-1 and TRBJ2-7, with TRBD2 matching over 7 bases. From germline, CDR1 is SQVTM and CDR2 ANQGSEA. This CDR3 comprises 13 residues. With V trimmed by 4 bases and J by 2 bases, 5 bases remained unmatched. The CDR3 reads CSVGGSFPYEQYF. The CDR3 bases are TGCAGCGTTGGCGGGAGCTTTCCCTACGAGCAGTACTTC.

The chain couples TRBV7-9 to TRBJ2-1, with 11 bases identical to TRBD2. CDR1 and CDR2 (germline): SEHNR, FQNEAQ (reference sequence). The CDR3 has 16 residues. V was pared by 6 bases and J by 2 bases, with 6 bases of the junction left unmatched. The CDR3 reads CASSSLSGGAYNEQFF. The CDR3 nucleotides are TGTGCCAGCAGTAGCCTTAGCGGGGGGGCCTACAATGAGCAGTTCTTC.

This clonotype has just a few counts. The chain combines TRBV10-3 with TRBJ2-5; D gene unclear. The CDR3 spans 11 residues. Germline assignment: CDR1 ENHRY and CDR2 SYGVKD. V gave up 6 bases and J gave up 5 bases, with 7 bases separating them. The CDR3 is CAIRVSETQYF. The CDR3 DNA follows: TGTGCCATCAGGGTTTCGGAGACCCAGTACTTC.

The chain employs TRBV7-9 and TRBJ2-2; 10 bases align to TRBD1. CDR3 length equals 15 residues. With V trimmed by 0 bases and J by 7 bases, 2 bases remained unmatched. The germline V gene has CDR1 SEHNR and CDR2 FQNEAQ (reference sequence). The CDR3 DNA reads TGTGCCAGCAGCTTAGCGGACAGGGGGATCGGGGAGCTGTTTTTT. This sequence encodes CASSLADRGIGELFF.

In its sample, this clonotype was seen many times. The genes are TRBV7-8 and TRBJ2-7; 7 positions match TRBD2. CDR3 length: 16 amino acids. V was clipped by 0 bases and J by 2 bases; unmatched bases: 7. Per germline, CDR1 SGHVS and CDR2 FQNEAQ. The CDR3 nucleotides are TGTGCCAGCAGCTTAGCGAGCGGGGCAACTGCCTACGAGCAGTACTTC. This gives the protein CASSLASGATAYEQYF.

This rearrangement joins TRBV20-1 to TRBJ1-6, with unresolved D. This CDR3 spans 12 amino acids. Per germline, CDR1 DFQATT and CDR2 SNEGSKA (reference sequence). V lost 6 bases and J lost 13, with 16 bases in between. For the CDR3, the DNA is TGCAGTGCGGGCCGGGCCCCAAGGCCCCTCCACTTT. Residues: CSAGRAPRPLHF.

The chain has TRBV7-2 and TRBJ2-3; either TRBD1 or TRBD2 may supply D (6 bases each). The ends were cut back, 2 bases at V and 5 bases at J, with 14 bases in the middle. The CDR3 covers 15 residues. Germline values: CDR1 SGHTA, CDR2 FQGNSA. The CDR3 region is CASSLTGGRLDTQYF. CDR3 DNA: TGTGCCAGCAGCTTAACTGGGGGGCGCCTAGATACGCAGTATTTT. Looking up the rest from reference TRBV7-2 and TRBJ2-3 gives the full variable domain: GAGVSQSPSNKVTEKGKDVELRCDPISGHTALYWYRQSLGQGLEFLIYFQGNSAPDKSGLPSDRFSAERTGGSVSTLTIQRTQQEDSAVYLCASSLTGGRLDTQYFGPGTRLTVL.

The V call is TRBV27, the J call TRBJ1-6; D is possibly TRBD1 (5 bases). Germline CDR1 is MNHEY and CDR2 is SMNVEV (reference sequence). V was pared by 8 bases and J by 6 bases, with 17 bases between. The CDR3 totals 15 residues. This CDR3 is CASGLQDTTNSPLHF. As DNA, the CDR3 is TGTGCCAGCGGCCTACAGGACACCACTAATTCACCCCTCCACTTT.

CDR3 sequence reads: CASSLYQGSYEQYF. For the CDR3, the DNA is TGTGCCAGCAGTTTATACCAGGGATCCTACGAGCAGTACTTC. The rearrangement joins TRBV27 to TRBJ2-7; D is possibly TRBD1 (5 bases). Trimming shortened V by 1 base and J by 1 base, and 8 bases separated the two germline ends. The CDR3 is 14 amino acids. In germline, CDR1 is MNHEY, CDR2 SMNVEV (reference sequence).

This clonotype was found a few times. The chain couples TRBV27 to TRBJ1-1, with D unresolved. V was clipped by 3 bases and J by 4 bases, with 12 bases between them. This CDR3 is built from 14 residues. CDR1 and CDR2 from the germline V gene are MNHEY and SMNVEV (reference sequence). CDR3 protein: CASSLIQGSTEAFF. As DNA, the CDR3 is TGTGCCAGCAGTTTGATTCAAGGGAGCACTGAAGCTTTCTTT.

This clonotype has a handful of counts. The chain recombines TRBV6-2 or TRBV6-3 with TRBJ2-1; D not certain. V was cut by 7 bases and J by 5 bases, with 18 bases left in between. In germline, CDR1 is MNHEY, CDR2 SVGEGT. The length of the CDR3 is 15 residues. As DNA, the CDR3 is TGTGCCAGCACCCACCTTCTGGCGACCGACAATGAGCAGTTCTTC. As protein: CASTHLLATDNEQFF.

The rearrangement links TRBV7-9 to TRBJ1-1; possibly TRBD1 for D (5 bases). The CDR3 totals 15 residues. V lost 5 bases, J lost 5 bases, and 18 bases lay in between. Germline V gene lookup returns CDR1 SEHNR and CDR2 FQNEAQ (reference sequence). CDR3 residues: CASSPPGPPKTEAFF. DNA for the CDR3: TGTGCCAGCAGCCCCCCGGGACCCCCCAAAACTGAAGCTTTCTTT.

This clonotype was observed a few times. The J gene is TRBJ2-7, the V gene TRBV6-2 or TRBV6-3; D is possibly TRBD1 (5 bases). CDR1 MNHEY and CDR2 SVGEGT come from the germline V gene. CDR3 length equals 13 residues. Trimming pared 8 bases from V and 3 bases from J, leaving 14 bases between. The CDR3 DNA reads as TGTGCCAGCGAATTGACAGCAGGCTACGAGCAGTACTTC. Its protein product is CASELTAGYEQYF.